This entry is about one T cell receptor (beta chain). Antigen unknown. This entry belongs to a study of T cells expressing NK-cell markers. TCRdb re-called the 5' RACE reads, yielding one record per CDR3 amino acid sequence without DNA. The sample includes 400,000 to 500,000 distinct CDR3 sequences. Per the germline V gene, CDR1 is SQVTM and CDR2 is ANQGSEA. This CDR3 comprises 13 residues. Study-wide results and limits: For four donors, these clonotypes were likewise the leading ones in the CD3+CD56-NKG2C+ fraction.

The TCR sequence derives from a woman aged 18-69 years in good health. Sequencing was done on a sample of blood T cells: a sorted CD56 or NKG2C T cell subset, CD4+ or CD8+ T cells, or bulk PBMC T cells (not recorded which). V and J are TRBV29-1 and TRBJ2-5. The CDR3: CSVEPDLQETQYF.